Sequencing of this T cell receptor beta chain was carried out in a study of T-cell reconstitution after alpha-beta-depleted transplantation in children. Study observations and caveats: By about two months after transplant, alpha-beta T cells reportedly arose from several hundred graft clones that had expanded. T-cell counts and diversity at one year post-transplant came mainly from newly produced T cells.

Unique molecular identifiers tagged the TCRbeta library. TCRdb processed the PCR reads anew with MiXCR; each CDR3 protein has one entry. This table has 300,000 to 400,000 distinct CDR3 sequences, under 20% appearing once. The CDR3 consists of 14 residues. CDR1 is SGHRS and CDR2 is YFSETQ in the germline V gene. V trimming: 1 base; J trimming: 4 bases; junction bases outside the gene matches: 3. Worth noting for this clonotype: Its antigen is as yet unknown.

This TCR was recovered from a male patient between 2 and 10 years old who had a stem cell transplant for acute lymphoblastic leukemia, so the T cells may come from the graft donor. V gene TRBV5-1 combines with J gene TRBJ1-1; 8 bases map to TRBD1. Source: PBMCs, mostly from graft donor cells, taken 360 days after TCRalphabeta/CD19-depleted stem cell transplant. CDR3 in DNA: TGCGCCAGCAGCTTGCAGGGGGCGACCACTGAAGCTTTCTTT. This gives the protein CASSLQGATTEAFF.